This TCR beta chain was sequenced for a study of shared clonotypes between healthy human individuals. For the study at large: A donor's plate count was three for CD4 naive and three for CD4 memory; CD8 naive had two and CD8 memory one. Study results and limitations: Among the subsets, naive ones generally showed larger estimated richness than memory ones.

Naive CD8 cells lacked CD45RO and underwent positive selection for CCR7, leaving out terminally differentiated effector memory CD45RA+ cells. Donation came from healthy HIV-negative adults that had no recent acute infections or vaccinations. As for this clone: The antigen is unknown.

Trimming took 2 bases from V and 2 from J, leaving 15 bases between them. The CDR3 covers 16 residues. Germline CDR1 is WNHNN and CDR2 is SYGVQD (reference sequence). Evenly divided among several immunoSEQ plates was the genomic DNA of each subset. The protocol was immunoSEQ multiplex PCR, while the TCRdb copy is restricted to in-frame clones and leaves out a portion. The sample lists 1.5 million to 2.5 million clones; around 96% were seen once. The V and J genes are TRBV10-1 and TRBJ1-1; D gene unclear. The clonotype originates from a man between 18 and 35 years old in good health. Sequenced input: naive CD8+ T cells sorted from blood. The CDR3 DNA sequence: TGCGCCAGCAGTGAGCACAGCGAATCTTCCAACACTGAAGCTTTCTTT. Amino acid sequence: CASSEHSESSNTEAFF.